This T cell receptor (beta chain) was sequenced for a study of tumor-infiltrating lymphocytes in primary liver carcinoma. Study conclusions and caveats: No more than about 8-24% of top clones could be seen in all five tumor regions.

Comments on this clonotype: No antigen is known for it. Relative to the germline gene, one junction end is altered; a read error may explain this.

Reverse transcription of approximately 520 ng total RNA with a constant-region primer produced TCR beta cDNA. Three nested multiplex PCR rounds, a slightly modified ARM-PCR method, built the TCR beta libraries. TRBV1-TRBV30 forward primers paired with a C-beta reverse primer drove the first two PCR rounds, around 9 cycles each. TCRdb used MiXCR to reprocess the multiplex PCR reads, holding one entry per CDR3 protein. The sample has some 94,000 distinct CDR3 sequences, roughly 69% seen once. The approximately 20-31 mg bulk tissue piece was not sorted before simultaneous RNA and DNA extraction. Every tumor sample analyzed contained over 90% viable tumor cells. The CDR3 is 13 amino acids. Germline CDR1 and CDR2: MRHNA and SNTAGT.

The receptor was isolated from a woman in her sixties or seventies with primary liver carcinoma and hepatitis B virus infection. Sequencing used liver tumor tissue from sampling region 5. Documented subset: tumor region T5, tumor centre. The chain links TRBV6-4 to TRBJ2-2, with 7 bases lining up with TRBD1. In DNA, the CDR3 is TGTGCCAGCGGCACAGGGGCCACCGGGGTGCTGTTTTTT. Translating it yields CASGTGATGVLFF.